The rows below give T cell receptor beta chains drawn from one sample of a study of T cells after yellow fever vaccination. TCRdb analysed the 5' RACE reads with MiXCR anew, one entry per CDR3 protein. The sample carries about 150,000 distinct CDR3 sequences, more than 6.5% recorded once. The sequences come from CD4+ T cells sorted from PBMCs, collected 10 days after the yellow fever booster vaccination. The receptor source for this set is a man aged 25-45 years who received the YFV17D yellow fever vaccine. Both conserved end residues are part of each CDR3. D genes are given only for firm matches. Clone size is not always given. Where it is, it says once, few, many or a class for expanded clones.

length,V,J,size,D,DNA,CDR3
13,TRBV3-1,TRBJ1-2,many,-,TGTGCCAGCAGCCAAGGTACAGGGTATGGCTACACCTTC,CASSQGTGYGYTF
15,TRBV5-1,TRBJ2-5,many,-,TGCGCCAGCAGCTTGGGCCCAGCGGTACAAGAGACCCAGTACTTC,CASSLGPAVQETQYF
16,TRBV10-1,TRBJ2-7,many,-,TGCGCCAGCAGTGATGTAGGGGTGGCAGCCGCCTACGAGCAGTACTTC,CASSDVGVAAAYEQYF
12,TRBV9,TRBJ1-2,many,-,TGTGCCAGCAGCGCCCGTTCCACCGGCTACACCTTC,CASSARSTGYTF
15,TRBV4-3,TRBJ1-3,many,-,TGCGCCAGCAGCCAAGATCTCGTTACTGGAAACACCATATATTTT,CASSQDLVTGNTIYF
16,TRBV20-1,TRBJ2-7,many,TRBD2,TGCAGTGCTAGAGACCACTTGGGACTAGCGGGATACGAGCAGTACTTC,CSARDHLGLAGYEQYF
16,TRBV20-1,TRBJ2-1,many,TRBD1,TGCAGTGCGGATCCGACCGGGACAGGGTATGACAATGAGCAGTTCTTC,CSADPTGTGYDNEQFF
14,TRBV20-1,TRBJ1-1,many,TRBD1,TGCAGTGCTAGTAGCGACAGGGGAAGGACTGAAGCTTTCTTT,CSASSDRGRTEAFF
14,TRBV5-4,TRBJ2-5,few,-,TGTGCCAGCAGCCCTGGGGCGCAACAAGAGACCCAGTACTTC,CASSPGAQQETQYF
11,TRBV29-1,TRBJ2-3,many,-,TGCAGCGCCCGACAGGCAGATACGCAGTATTTT,CSARQADTQYF
15,TRBV5-4,TRBJ2-3,many,-,TGTGCCAGCAGCCCTGAGGGGGGAAGGACAGATACGCAGTATTTT,CASSPEGGRTDTQYF
17,TRBV5-5,TRBJ2-4,many,-,TGTGCCAGCAGCTTTCGAAGGGAGTCTTTCTCCAAAAACATTCAGTACTTC,CASSFRRESFSKNIQYF
14,TRBV5-1,TRBJ2-7,many,-,TGCGCCAGCAGCCCACGACTAGAGTCCTACGAGCAGTACTTC,CASSPRLESYEQYF
15,TRBV20-1,TRBJ1-1,many,-,TGCAGTGCTAGAGATAGTCTAAGGGGGAACACTGAAGCTTTCTTT,CSARDSLRGNTEAFF
16,TRBV5-1,TRBJ2-5,many,TRBD1,TGCGCCAGCAGCTTGTCGACAGGGTCGACGGCAGAGACCCAGTACTTC,CASSLSTGSTAETQYF
17,TRBV6-2/TRBV6-3,TRBJ2-7,-,-,TGTGCCAGCAGTACCGTCCTGGCCGAGGCGGGGTCCTACGAGCAGTACTTC,CASSTVLAEAGSYEQYF
13,TRBV23-1,TRBJ1-1,few,-,TGCGCCAGCAGTCATTTAGGGGTCACTGAAGCTTTCTTT,CASSHLGVTEAFF
14,TRBV12-3/TRBV12-4,TRBJ2-2,few,-,TGTGCCAGCATCCAAGGGGCAGGAGGCGGGGAGCTGTTTTTT,CASIQGAGGGELFF
17,TRBV3-1,TRBJ2-5,many,-,TGTGCCAGCAGCCAAGAACTAAGACGTTGGCGAGGAGAGACCCAGTACTTC,CASSQELRRWRGETQYF
16,TRBV20-1,TRBJ2-3,many,TRBD1,TGCAGTGCTAGCGCTACCTTAGGACAGGGCCCAGATACGCAGTATTTT,CSASATLGQGPDTQYF
15,TRBV19,TRBJ2-7,many,-,TGTGCCAGTAGTATAGAAAGGGGCTGGACCTACGAGCAGTACTTC,CASSIERGWTYEQYF
13,TRBV20-1,TRBJ2-7,many,TRBD1,TGCAGTGCTAGAGAAGGGGGCGAAGACGAGCAGTACTTC,CSAREGGEDEQYF
16,TRBV7-2,TRBJ2-5,many,TRBD2,TGTGCCAGCAGCTTAGGGTTTGCGGGAGGGCAAGAGACCCAGTACTTC,CASSLGFAGGQETQYF
14,TRBV25-1,TRBJ2-7,many,-,TGTGCCAGCAGTGATTTTAGAGAGGGCTACGAGCAGTACTTC,CASSDFREGYEQYF
14,TRBV10-3,TRBJ2-1,many,-,TGTGCCATCAGTGAGCGGGGGCAGGGCACAGAGCAGTTCTTC,CAISERGQGTEQFF
14,TRBV4-2,TRBJ1-2,many,-,TGTGCCAGCAGCCCCGGGACAAATTTATATGGCTACACCTTC,CASSPGTNLYGYTF
14,TRBV7-3,TRBJ2-2,-,-,TGTGCCAGCAGCTTAACGGCGCGGGGCGGGGAGCTGTTTTTT,CASSLTARGGELFF
13,TRBV5-1,TRBJ2-3,many,-,TGCGCCAGCAGTCGAAGAGGGGTGAATACGCAGTATTTT,CASSRRGVNTQYF